The 32 T cell receptor beta chains below all came from one sample that was sequenced in a study of identical twins. TCRdb re-called the 5' RACE reads through MiXCR, storing one row per CDR3 protein. Of 700,000 or so distinct CDR3 sequences listed, under 9% are singletons. This sample also appeared in a second study, on yellow fever vaccine responses in identical twins.

Material: PBMCs. Receptors originate from a woman younger than 35 in good health.

This clonotype was detected many times. The chain recombines TRBV5-1 with TRBJ2-1, with 7 bases that match TRBD1. Germline V lookup: CDR1 SGHRS, CDR2 YFSETQ. With 4 bases clipped from V and 12 bases from J, the junction kept 10 bases outside the gene matches. CDR3 length: 13 residues. The CDR3 sequence: CASSPTDRDGQFF. In nucleotides, the CDR3 is TGCGCCAGCAGCCCGACTGACAGGGATGGGCAGTTCTTC.

This clonotype was seen a handful of times. The rearrangement joins TRBV20-1 to TRBJ1-1; no definite D call. Looked up from germline, CDR1 is DFQATT and CDR2 is SNEGSKA (reference sequence). The CDR3 is made up of 13 amino acids. The V end lost 6 bases, the J end lost 1 base, and 12 bases lay between the germline ends. CDR3 sequence (DNA): TGCAGTGCCCCGGGAGGGCAGAACACTGAAGCTTTCTTT. Translating gives CSAPGGQNTEAFF.

This clonotype was picked up many times. The CDR3 DNA reads as TGTGCCAGCAGCCAGTTCACCGGGGAGCTGTTTTTT. Its translation is CASSQFTGELFF. The chain joins TRBV3-1 to TRBJ2-2; unclear D gene. The germline V gene has CDR1 LGHDT and CDR2 YNNKEL (reference sequence). The length of the CDR3 is 12 residues. Trimming pared 3 bases from V and 4 bases from J, leaving 3 bases between.

The chain links TRBV5-5 to TRBJ2-1, with TRBD2 identical over 9 bases. Germline V gene lookup returns CDR1 SGHKS and CDR2 YYEKEE (reference sequence). V lost 1 base and J lost 0; bases outside the gene matches: 8. The length of the CDR3 is 18 residues. CDR3 region: CASSLLWLAGISYNEQFF. The DNA for the CDR3 is TGTGCCAGCAGCTTGCTCTGGCTAGCGGGGATCTCCTACAATGAGCAGTTCTTC.

The V and J genes are TRBV5-4 and TRBJ2-1, with 9 bases matching TRBD2. Trimming at V came to 9 bases and at J to 7 bases, leaving 14 bases not matched to a gene. The CDR3 contains 15 residues. Germline CDR1 is SGHNT and CDR2 is YYREEE (reference sequence). CDR3 amino acids: CATKLRSGSGNEQFF. The CDR3 DNA reads TGTGCCACCAAGCTCCGTAGCGGGAGCGGTAATGAGCAGTTCTTC.

This clonotype was recorded once. The gene calls are TRBV6-1 and TRBJ2-3; D gene unclear. Germline CDR1 is MNHNS and CDR2 is SASEGT. The V gene lost 6 bases and the J gene lost 5 bases, with 12 bases spanning the gap. The CDR3 loop spans 13 amino acids. The CDR3 region has the DNA TGTGCCAGCAGCGGTCTTGCCGAAGATACGCAGTATTTT. It codes for CASSGLAEDTQYF.

The CDR3 DNA is TGCAGTGCTAGAGTTATAGCGGGGGCCGATACGCAGTATTTT. Residues: CSARVIAGADTQYF. This chain connects TRBV20-1 to TRBJ2-3; 9 bases agree with TRBD2. With V trimmed by 1 base and J by 6 bases, 5 bases remained unmatched. Germline values: CDR1 DFQATT, CDR2 SNEGSKA (reference sequence). The CDR3 runs to 14 residues.

This chain connects TRBV29-1 to TRBJ1-1, with D perhaps matching TRBD1 (5 bases). The V end was cut by 4 bases, the J end by 4 bases, with 13 bases between. CDR3 length equals 13 residues. Germline-derived CDR1 and CDR2 are SQVTM and ANQGSEA. The CDR3 protein is CSVGQSMSTEAFF. The CDR3 nucleotides read TGCAGCGTTGGACAGTCCATGAGCACTGAAGCTTTCTTT.

This clonotype was picked up many times. The J gene is TRBJ2-7, the V gene TRBV6-2 or TRBV6-3, with 12 bases matching TRBD2. V was clipped by 10 bases and J by 1 base; unmatched bases: 8. The CDR3 sequence is 15 residues long. CDR1 MNHEY and CDR2 SVGEGT come from the germline V gene. The CDR3 coding sequence is TGTGCCAAAGAAAGCGGGACTAGCGGGTCCTACGAGCAGTACTTC. Its translation: CAKESGTSGSYEQYF.

At least ten counts were recorded for this clonotype. CDR3 bases: TGCAGCGCTACTCGGGACAGGGGAGATGAGCAGTACTTC. Translated, it gives CSATRDRGDEQYF. This rearrangement joins TRBV29-1 to TRBJ2-7; 10 bases line up with TRBD1. The V gene's germline CDR1 is SQVTM and CDR2 ANQGSEA. The V and J ends lost 7 bases and 7 bases, in that order; junction bases with no gene match: 10. There are 13 residues in the CDR3.

This sequence joins TRBV4-3 and TRBJ2-5, with 7 bases fitting TRBD2. Trimming cost V 0 bases and J 5 bases; bases outside gene matches: 6. This CDR3 region has 15 residues. Germline V lookup: CDR1 LGHNA, CDR2 YSLEER. The CDR3 loop reads CASSQERAGVETQYF. The CDR3 DNA follows: TGCGCCAGCAGCCAAGAAAGGGCGGGAGTGGAGACCCAGTACTTC.

A few counts support this clonotype. The V call is TRBV11-2, the J call TRBJ2-1; tentatively, D is TRBD1 or TRBD2 (5 bases each). The CDR3 covers 14 residues. V was shortened by 5 bases and J by 9 bases, with 17 bases between the two germline ends. In germline, CDR1 is SGHAT, CDR2 FQNNGV. CDR3 nucleotides: TGTGCCAGCAGCGTCGGGTGGGGGACCCTTGAGCAGTTCTTC. Translating gives CASSVGWGTLEQFF.

This rearrangement joins TRBV7-2 to TRBJ2-7; D unclear. V was cut by 2 bases and J by 2 bases, with 7 bases left in between. Per the germline V gene, CDR1 is SGHTA and CDR2 is FQGNSA. This CDR3 has 13 amino acids. The CDR3: CASSLMETYEQYF. The CDR3 nucleotides are TGTGCCAGCAGCTTAATGGAAACCTACGAGCAGTACTTC.

The rearrangement links TRBV28 to TRBJ1-5; possibly TRBD1 for D (5 bases). There are 15 residues in the CDR3. V lost 1 base, J lost 4 bases, and 11 bases lay in between. The germline V gene encodes CDR1 MDHEN and CDR2 SYDVKM. CDR3 amino acids: CASSLLGRANQPQHF. The DNA for the CDR3 is TGTGCCAGCAGTTTATTGGGGCGGGCGAATCAGCCCCAGCATTTT.

The chain has TRBV28 and TRBJ2-5, with TRBD2 matching over 9 bases. After removal of 1 base from V and 2 bases from J, the junction contained 8 bases not matched to a gene. The V gene's germline CDR1 is MDHEN and CDR2 SYDVKM. The CDR3 extends over 17 amino acids. The CDR3: CASSLSASGARQETQYF. Here the CDR3 DNA reads TGTGCCAGCAGTTTATCCGCTAGCGGGGCAAGACAAGAGACCCAGTACTTC. The full variable domain, rest sourced from reference TRBV28 and TRBJ2-5, is DVKVTQSSRYLVKRTGEKVFLECVQDMDHENMFWYRQDPGLGLRLIYFSYDVKMKEKGDIPEGYSVSREKKERFSLILESASTNQTSMYLCASSLSASGARQETQYFGPGTRLLVL.

The rearrangement joins TRBV20-1 to TRBJ2-7; TRBD2 aligns across 10 bases. CDR1 and CDR2 from the germline V gene are DFQATT and SNEGSKA (reference sequence). The CDR3 runs to 19 residues. V lost 7 bases, J lost 2 bases, and 23 bases stayed unmatched. The CDR3 protein is CSVATGISFLAGDPYEQYF. CDR3 bases: TGCAGTGTCGCGACAGGGATTTCCTTTCTAGCGGGAGACCCCTACGAGCAGTACTTC.

V is TRBV5-5 and J is TRBJ2-3; TRBD2 agrees at 14 bases. The CDR3 totals 17 residues. Germline V gene data show CDR1 as SGHKS and CDR2 as YYEKEE (reference sequence). Trimming cost V 2 bases and J 9 bases; bases outside gene matches: 11. In nucleotides, the CDR3 is TGTGCCAGCAGCTTCGCAGGGACTAGCGGGAGCCCTGGGACGCAGTATTTT. Amino acids: CASSFAGTSGSPGTQYF.

V gene TRBV2 combines with J gene TRBJ2-5, with TRBD2 matching over 9 bases. V dropped 5 bases and J dropped 2; count of bases not matched to a gene: 3. The CDR3 runs to 14 residues. Looked up from germline, CDR1 is SNHLY and CDR2 is FYNNEI. The CDR3 sequence: CASSIAGAQETQYF. The CDR3 bases are TGTGCCAGCAGTATAGCGGGGGCACAAGAGACCCAGTACTTC.

The rearrangement links TRBV6-1 to TRBJ2-7; perhaps TRBD2 as D (6 bases). There are 15 residues in the CDR3. V lost 5 bases and J lost 6, with 20 bases in between. CDR1 is MNHNS and CDR2 is SASEGT in the germline V gene. Here the CDR3 DNA reads TGTGCCAGCAGTCGGTGGGTATGGGGAGGTGGCGAGCAGTACTTC. This encodes CASSRWVWGGGEQYF.

In its sample, this clonotype was seen many times. V gene TRBV12-3 or TRBV12-4 combines with J gene TRBJ1-3; 9 nucleotides align to TRBD1. The junction had 5 bases not matched to a gene; V was cut back by 5 bases and J by 0 bases. The CDR3 totals 16 residues. The CDR3 region is CASSPGTGRSGNTIYF. The CDR3 DNA sequence: TGTGCCAGCAGTCCCGGGACAGGGCGCTCTGGAAACACCATATATTTT.

The rearrangement uses TRBV30 and TRBJ1-1, with D possibly TRBD1 on 6 matching bases. The germline gives CDR1 GTSNPN, CDR2 SVGIG (reference sequence). The CDR3 covers 14 residues. The germline V and J ends were trimmed by 0 bases and 7 bases, with 15 bases remaining between them. DNA of the CDR3: TGTGCCTGGAGTGTGTACGACAGGAAAGGTGAAGCTTTCTTT. Translation gives CAWSVYDRKGEAFF.

In this sample, this clonotype turned up many times. The chain joins TRBV2 to TRBJ1-1; TRBD1 is a possible D gene (5 bases). V was pared by 6 bases and J by 1 base, with 9 bases between. The CDR3 is made up of 13 amino acids. CDR1 is SNHLY and CDR2 is FYNNEI in the germline V gene. Here the CDR3 DNA reads TGTGCCAGCAGCGCGGGGCAGAACACTGAAGCTTTCTTT. This encodes CASSAGQNTEAFF.

This clonotype was seen many times. This rearrangement joins TRBV6-1 to TRBJ2-7, with 8 bases that match TRBD2. Losses at the gene ends were 5 bases for V and 3 bases for J; bases not matched to a gene: 3. Germline CDR1 reads MNHNS; CDR2 reads SASEGT. The CDR3 extends over 13 amino acids. CDR3 sequence: CASSPRGVYEQYF. CDR3 in DNA: TGTGCCAGCAGTCCGCGGGGGGTCTACGAGCAGTACTTC.

The chain joins TRBV5-6 to TRBJ2-7; 9 nucleotides agree with TRBD1. Trimming at V came to 4 bases and at J to 1 base, leaving 9 bases not matched to a gene. CDR3 length: 16 amino acids. Germline values: CDR1 SGHDT, CDR2 YYEEEE. The CDR3 spells CASSRGRGTGSYEQYF. The CDR3 DNA is TGTGCCAGCAGCCGTGGTCGGGGGACAGGGTCCTACGAGCAGTACTTC.

This clonotype came up a few times. This chain links TRBV29-1 with TRBJ2-5; D possibly corresponds to TRBD1 (6 bases). This CDR3 has 16 amino acids. Germline CDR1 SQVTM, CDR2 ANQGSEA. The germline V and J ends were trimmed by 1 base and 3 bases, with 18 bases remaining between them. Here the CDR3 reads CSVEGGQTGVKETQYF. In nucleotides, the CDR3 is TGCAGCGTTGAAGGGGGGCAGACTGGGGTGAAAGAGACCCAGTACTTC.

Many counts were recorded for this clonotype. V gene TRBV6-1 combines with J gene TRBJ2-7; 7 positions match TRBD1. V lost 5 bases, J lost 2 bases, and 6 bases stayed unmatched. The CDR3 length is 14 residues. From germline, CDR1 is MNHNS and CDR2 SASEGT. The CDR3 DNA reads as TGTGCCAGCAGTCTGGGACAGCCTACCTACGAGCAGTACTTC. This codes for CASSLGQPTYEQYF.

This clonotype was counted between two and nine times. The rearrangement links TRBV19 to TRBJ2-2; 11 bases line up with TRBD2. The length of the CDR3 is 16 residues. Germline assignment: CDR1 LNHDA and CDR2 SQIVND (reference sequence). V dropped 3 bases and J dropped 5; count of bases not matched to a gene: 5. The CDR3, as DNA: TGTGCCAGTAGTATTCAGAGACTAGCGGGAACCGGGGAGCTGTTTTTT. Amino acid sequence: CASSIQRLAGTGELFF.

There are a few counts of this clonotype. The chain carries TRBV7-2 and TRBJ2-1; D perhaps matches TRBD2 (5 bases). Germline assignment: CDR1 SGHTA and CDR2 FQGNSA. Deletions cut 2 bases from V and 6 bases from J, with 14 bases between. CDR3 length: 15 amino acids. CDR3 sequence: CASSLFGEGSNEQFF. Written as DNA, the CDR3 is TGTGCCAGCAGCTTATTCGGGGAAGGTTCCAATGAGCAGTTCTTC.

This chain uses TRBV7-2 with TRBJ2-7; either TRBD1 or TRBD2 may supply D (5 bases each). The germline V and J ends were trimmed by 7 bases and 7 bases, with 14 bases remaining between them. Germline V lookup: CDR1 SGHTA, CDR2 FQGNSA. CDR3 length equals 12 residues. This chain's CDR3 is CASNLMGVEQYF. The CDR3, as DNA: TGTGCCAGCAACCTAATGGGGGTAGAGCAGTACTTC.

This clonotype has more than one count but fewer than ten. This chain uses TRBV2 with TRBJ2-2; 12 positions match TRBD2. This CDR3 comprises 15 residues. The V gene's germline CDR1 is SNHLY and CDR2 FYNNEI. V was clipped by 7 bases and J by 6 bases; unmatched bases: 6. The CDR3 loop is CASNPRTSGAGELFF. CDR3 bases: TGTGCCAGCAACCCACGGACTAGCGGGGCCGGGGAGCTGTTTTTT.

This chain uses TRBV9 with TRBJ2-5, with 7 bases aligning to TRBD2. Trimming took 0 bases from V and 4 from J; bases not matched to a gene: 0. Germline CDR1 reads SGDLS; CDR2 reads YYNGEE. This CDR3 comprises 13 residues. The CDR3 nucleotides read TGTGCCAGCAGCGTAGGGGGGGGAGAGACCCAGTACTTC. Translation gives CASSVGGGETQYF.

This clonotype was picked up a small number of times. This chain connects TRBV4-1 to TRBJ2-7; D might be TRBD1 or TRBD2, each matching 5 bases. CDR1 MGHRA and CDR2 YSYEKL come from the germline V gene. The CDR3 consists of 14 residues. V was trimmed by 4 bases and J by 5 bases, leaving 15 bases between them. CDR3 protein: CASSPEPGLNEQYF. The CDR3 DNA follows: TGCGCCAGCAGCCCAGAACCGGGGCTAAACGAGCAGTACTTC.